These 5 T cell receptor beta chains were all obtained from the same sample, sequenced in a study of T cells in Graves' hyperthyroidism and ophthalmopathy. Using RNA transcripts as the source, TCR beta CDR3 regions were amplified. An initial round of RT-PCR targeting the TCR CDR3 relied on the HTBI primer set. MiXCR was run by TCRdb on the multiplex PCR reads, yielding one entry per CDR3 protein. There are roughly 520,000 distinct CDR3 sequences in the sample; roughly a quarter occur only once, and about 11% lies in the top ten. Sequencing was performed on blood. Receptor source: a woman younger than 45 with Graves' ophthalmopathy.

This clonotype was observed at least ten times. The V gene is TRBV6-5, the J gene TRBJ1-2, with D possibly matching TRBD1 (6 bases). Germline V gene data show CDR1 as MNHEY and CDR2 as SVGAGI. V lost 4 bases, J lost 6 bases, and 15 bases lay in between. The CDR3 sequence is 14 residues long. CDR3 in DNA: TGTGCCAGCAGTTCATATCCAGGGGATGATGGCTACACCTTC. This codes for CASSSYPGDDGYTF.

This clonotype was detected many times. The gene calls are TRBV30 and TRBJ2-5, with 7 nucleotides matching TRBD1. The CDR3 covers 11 residues. V lost 1 base and J lost 10; bases outside the gene matches: 3. Germline CDR1 is GTSNPN and CDR2 is SVGIG (reference sequence). The CDR3 sequence is CAWSAQGVQYF. In DNA, the CDR3 is TGTGCCTGGAGTGCGCAGGGGGTCCAGTACTTC. Together with reference TRBV30 and TRBJ2-5, the CDR3 gives the full variable domain: SQTIHQWPATLVQPVGSPLSLECTVEGTSNPNLYWYRQAAGRGLQLLFYSVGIGQISSEVPQNLSASRPQDRQFILSSKKLLLSDSGFYLCAWSAQGVQYFGPGTRLLVL.

This chain uses TRBV20-1 with TRBJ2-5; 8 nucleotides agree with TRBD2. This CDR3 is built from 15 residues. Unmatched junction bases numbered 10, after V lost 2 bases and J lost 5 bases. Germline V CDR1 and CDR2: DFQATT, SNEGSKA (reference sequence). CDR3 DNA sequence: TGCAGTGCTAGAAGGCAGCGGGGGCTCGCGGAGACCCAGTACTTC. It is translated as CSARRQRGLAETQYF.

This clonotype came up a few times. The chain carries TRBV5-1 and TRBJ1-1, with D hard to call. V dropped 0 bases and J dropped 1 base, with 10 bases sitting between them. The CDR3 has 15 residues. Germline CDR1 is SGHRS and CDR2 is YFSETQ. The CDR3 spells CASSLEFSKNTEAFF. The CDR3 DNA reads TGCGCCAGCAGCTTGGAATTCTCGAAGAACACTGAAGCTTTCTTT.

Only a few counts were recorded for this clonotype. This clone may be a read error of a much larger clone one base away. The chain recombines TRBV20-1 with TRBJ2-7; 8 bases are shared with TRBD1. CDR3 size: 16 residues. The germline V gene has CDR1 DFQATT and CDR2 SNEGSKA (reference sequence). CDR3 in amino acids: CSASPLDRDKPYEQCF. In nucleotides, the CDR3 is TGCAGTGCTAGTCCCCTGGACAGGGACAAGCCCTACGAGCAGTGCTTC.